Listed below are T cell receptor beta chains from one sample, sequenced in a study of PD-L1 blockade in urothelial cancer. Sequencing used immunoSEQ multiplex PCR; TCRdb keeps in-frame clones, though not all of them. The sample contains tens of thousands of clones, more than 75% of which appear only once. The starting material was PBMCs, obtained around atezolizumab (anti-PD-L1) treatment. Receptor source: a man between 70 and 80 years old with urothelial cancer. Each CDR3 is given with its conserved first and last residue. D genes are given only for firm matches. The size entry is marked missing in some rows and otherwise reads once, few, many or a size class.

D gene: TRBD2
J gene: TRBJ2-5
clone size: .
V gene: TRBV7-9
CDR3 protein: CASSLVVGGAKTQYF
CDR3 DNA: TGTGCCAGCAGCTTAGTGGTCGGGGGGGCGAAGACCCAGTACTTC

D gene: TRBD1
J gene: TRBJ2-7
clone size: .
V gene: TRBV6-6
CDR3 protein: CASSLGQPPYEQYF
CDR3 DNA: TGTGCCAGCAGTTTGGGACAGCCTCCCTACGAGCAGTACTTC

D gene: TRBD1
J gene: TRBJ1-1
clone size: few
V gene: TRBV19
CDR3 protein: CASSSSGQGETEAFF
CDR3 DNA: TGTGCCAGTAGCAGCTCTGGACAGGGGGAAACTGAAGCTTTCTTT

D gene: TRBD1
J gene: TRBJ1-5
clone size: .
V gene: TRBV6-1
CDR3 protein: CASTIGQGSQPQHF
CDR3 DNA: TGTGCCAGCACCATAGGACAGGGGAGTCAGCCCCAGCATTTT

D gene: .
J gene: TRBJ1-1
clone size: once
V gene: TRBV7-2
CDR3 protein: CASSMQGNTEAFF
CDR3 DNA: TGTGCCAGCAGCATGCAGGGGAACACTGAAGCTTTCTTT

D gene: .
J gene: TRBJ1-2
clone size: .
V gene: TRBV6-5
CDR3 protein: CACYESRGYTF
CDR3 DNA: TGTGCCTGCTATGAGAGTCGCGGCTACACCTTC

D gene: .
J gene: TRBJ1-2
clone size: .
V gene: TRBV19
CDR3 protein: CASSPGGGYGYTF
CDR3 DNA: TGTGCCAGTAGCCCCGGAGGTGGCTATGGCTACACCTTC

D gene: .
J gene: TRBJ2-1
clone size: .
V gene: TRBV15
CDR3 protein: CATAWESSYNEQFF
CDR3 DNA: TGTGCCACCGCTTGGGAGAGTTCCTACAATGAGCAATTCTTC

D gene: .
J gene: TRBJ1-4
clone size: .
V gene: TRBV4-3
CDR3 protein: CASSQDPGGATNEKLFF
CDR3 DNA: TGCGCCAGCAGCCAAGATCCGGGGGGCGCAACTAATGAAAAACTGTTTTTT

D gene: TRBD2
J gene: TRBJ2-3
clone size: .
V gene: TRBV7-2
CDR3 protein: CASSLPRTSGRSDTQYF
CDR3 DNA: TGTGCCAGCAGCTTACCCCGGACTAGCGGGAGGTCAGATACGCAGTATTTT

D gene: TRBD1
J gene: TRBJ2-7
clone size: once
V gene: TRBV5-6
CDR3 protein: CASSRRQGRGGEQYF
CDR3 DNA: TGTGCCAGCAGCCGCCGACAGGGGCGAGGGGGCGAGCAGTACTTC

D gene: TRBD1
J gene: TRBJ2-7
clone size: once
V gene: TRBV9
CDR3 protein: CASSVGQGDEQYF
CDR3 DNA: TGTGCCAGCAGCGTAGGACAGGGCGACGAGCAGTACTTC

D gene: TRBD1
J gene: TRBJ2-2
clone size: .
V gene: TRBV4-2
CDR3 protein: CASSPDRGLLGELFF
CDR3 DNA: TGTGCCAGCAGCCCGGACAGGGGGCTCCTCGGGGAGCTGTTTTTT

D gene: .
J gene: TRBJ1-3
clone size: .
V gene: TRBV27
CDR3 protein: CASSERYSGNTIYF
CDR3 DNA: TGTGCCAGCAGCGAGAGGTACTCTGGAAACACCATATATTTT

D gene: .
J gene: TRBJ2-7
clone size: medium-sized
V gene: TRBV7-2
CDR3 protein: CASSFQTDKVKYF
CDR3 DNA: TGTGCCAGCAGCTTCCAGACGGACAAAGTAAAGTACTTC

D gene: .
J gene: TRBJ2-2
clone size: few
V gene: TRBV6-6
CDR3 protein: CATQGAPNGELFF
CDR3 DNA: TGTGCCACCCAGGGTGCCCCTAACGGGGAGCTGTTTTTT

D gene: TRBD1
J gene: TRBJ2-7
clone size: .
V gene: TRBV19
CDR3 protein: CASSIRRGRFFYEQYF
CDR3 DNA: TGTGCCAGTAGTATACGCAGGGGGAGATTTTTTTACGAGCAGTACTTC

D gene: .
J gene: TRBJ1-2
clone size: few
V gene: TRBV6-5
CDR3 protein: CASSSGTPSGGYTF
CDR3 DNA: TGTGCCAGCAGCTCCGGGACACCGTCTGGAGGCTACACCTTC

D gene: TRBD1
J gene: TRBJ2-7
clone size: .
V gene: TRBV27
CDR3 protein: CASSLGRGIYEQYF
CDR3 DNA: TGTGCCAGCAGTTTGGGCAGGGGGATCTACGAGCAGTACTTC

D gene: TRBD1
J gene: TRBJ2-6
clone size: .
V gene: TRBV7-6
CDR3 protein: CASSLWGQGSGANVLTF
CDR3 DNA: TGTGCCAGCAGCTTATGGGGACAGGGCTCTGGGGCCAACGTCCTGACTTTC

D gene: TRBD1
J gene: TRBJ1-1
clone size: once
V gene: TRBV5-1
CDR3 protein: CASSGTGKLNTEAFF
CDR3 DNA: TGCGCCAGTTCGGGGACAGGTAAATTGAACACTGAAGCTTTCTTT

D gene: .
J gene: TRBJ1-1
clone size: .
V gene: TRBV4-2
CDR3 protein: CASSQDKEVRTEAFF
CDR3 DNA: TGTGCCAGCAGCCAAGATAAGGAAGTGCGGACTGAAGCTTTCTTT

D gene: TRBD1
J gene: TRBJ1-2
clone size: .
V gene: TRBV14
CDR3 protein: CASSRDRDRGYGYTF
CDR3 DNA: TGTGCCAGCAGTAGAGACCGGGACAGGGGATACGGCTACACCTTC

D gene: TRBD1
J gene: TRBJ1-5
clone size: few
V gene: TRBV5-6
CDR3 protein: CASSLAGTGSFAGQPQHF
CDR3 DNA: TGTGCCAGCAGCTTGGCCGGGACAGGGTCGTTTGCGGGTCAGCCCCAGCATTTT

D gene: .
J gene: TRBJ2-3
clone size: .
V gene: TRBV9
CDR3 protein: CASSVGSGASTDTQYF
CDR3 DNA: TGTGCCAGCAGCGTAGGGAGCGGAGCTAGCACAGATACGCAGTATTTT

D gene: TRBD2
J gene: TRBJ2-1
clone size: .
V gene: TRBV9
CDR3 protein: CASSVVAGGPGEQFF
CDR3 DNA: TGTGCCAGCAGCGTAGTAGCGGGAGGGCCGGGTGAGCAGTTCTTC

D gene: .
J gene: TRBJ2-7
clone size: .
V gene: TRBV21-1
CDR3 protein: CASSKAGGRANEQYF
CDR3 DNA: TGTGCCAGCAGCAAAGCCGGCGGGAGAGCGAACGAGCAGTACTTC

D gene: TRBD2
J gene: TRBJ2-5
clone size: .
V gene: TRBV2
CDR3 protein: CASSEATSGGTRHF
CDR3 DNA: TGTGCCAGCAGTGAGGCGACTAGCGGGGGGACGCGGCACTTC

D gene: TRBD2
J gene: TRBJ2-2
clone size: few
V gene: TRBV7-9
CDR3 protein: CASSPWRAGGSGELFF
CDR3 DNA: TGTGCCAGCAGCCCATGGAGAGCGGGAGGATCCGGGGAGCTGTTTTTT

D gene: .
J gene: TRBJ2-7
clone size: .
V gene: TRBV4-1
CDR3 protein: CASSQDEKGGYEQYF
CDR3 DNA: TGCGCCAGCAGCCAAGACGAAAAGGGAGGCTACGAGCAGTACTTC

D gene: .
J gene: TRBJ2-7
clone size: .
V gene: TRBV18
CDR3 protein: CASSQNRGSGEQYF
CDR3 DNA: TGTGCCAGCTCCCAAAACAGGGGTAGCGGCGAGCAGTACTTC

D gene: .
J gene: TRBJ2-7
clone size: .
V gene: TRBV9
CDR3 protein: CASSFGQSYEQYF
CDR3 DNA: TGTGCCAGCAGCTTCGGACAGTCCTACGAGCAGTACTTC

D gene: .
J gene: TRBJ1-2
clone size: many
V gene: TRBV28
CDR3 protein: CASSVIRTGGNYGYTF
CDR3 DNA: TGTGCCAGCAGCGTTATTAGGACGGGGGGTAACTATGGCTACACCTTC

D gene: .
J gene: TRBJ2-7
clone size: .
V gene: TRBV23-1
CDR3 protein: CASSQGTAYSYEQYF
CDR3 DNA: TGCGCCAGCAGCCAGGGAACAGCCTACTCCTACGAGCAGTACTTC

D gene: .
J gene: TRBJ2-2
clone size: .
V gene: TRBV28
CDR3 protein: CAAISGLDTGELFF
CDR3 DNA: TGTGCCGCCATCTCGGGACTCGACACCGGGGAGCTGTTTTTT

D gene: .
J gene: TRBJ2-3
clone size: .
V gene: TRBV5-1
CDR3 protein: CASSLDRGSSTDTQYF
CDR3 DNA: TGCGCCAGCAGCTTGGACCGGGGGTCTAGCACAGATACGCAGTATTTT

D gene: .
J gene: TRBJ1-1
clone size: .
V gene: TRBV19
CDR3 protein: CASTLAGMNTEAFF
CDR3 DNA: TGTGCCAGTACTTTAGCGGGTATGAACACTGAAGCTTTCTTT

D gene: .
J gene: TRBJ1-2
clone size: .
V gene: TRBV5-1
CDR3 protein: CASSSDSFVTF
CDR3 DNA: TGCGCCAGCAGCTCGGACAGCTTTGTAACCTTC

D gene: TRBD1
J gene: TRBJ1-4
clone size: .
V gene: TRBV5-6
CDR3 protein: CASSPLGQGANEKLFF
CDR3 DNA: TGTGCCAGCAGCCCACTGGGGCAGGGGGCTAATGAAAAACTGTTTTTT

D gene: TRBD1
J gene: TRBJ2-1
clone size: .
V gene: TRBV7-6
CDR3 protein: CASSMGQTNNEQFF
CDR3 DNA: TGTGCCAGCAGCATGGGACAGACCAACAATGAGCAGTTCTTC